The clone carrying this T cell receptor beta chain has just a few counts. Its specificity is unknown. The CDR3 totals 14 residues. The germline V and J ends were trimmed by 3 bases and 1 base, with 9 bases remaining between them. The data derive from a study of Graves' ophthalmopathy and Graves' hyperthyroidism. Findings and caveats of the study: The authors also found most expanded thyroid clonotypes above 0.001 frequency in blood.

Amplification of the TCR beta CDR3 regions used RNA transcripts (as template). An initial RT-PCR round employing HTBI primers preceded a second-round multiplex PCR. TCRdb redid the calling of the multiplex PCR reads with MiXCR, one entry per CDR3 protein. The table lists 200,000 to 250,000 distinct CDR3 sequences, around 42% of them singletons. Ophthalmopathy cases showed moderate-to-severe activity, scoring CAS ≥3 and NOSPECS ≥4, with duration under 3 months. Clinical symptoms, serum thyroxine, TRAb, thyroid ultrasound and orbital computed tomography determined diagnosis. The clonotype comes from an adult man with Graves' ophthalmopathy. Material: peripheral blood. The chain uses TRBV12-3 or TRBV12-4 and TRBJ1-1, with D hard to call. CDR3 sequence (DNA): TGTGCCAGCAGTTTGGGCAGACGGAACACTGAAGCTTTCTTT. Protein product: CASSLGRRNTEAFF.